This T cell receptor (beta chain) is drawn from a study of blood T cell repertoires in COVID-19. Sequencing was performed with immunoSEQ multiplex PCR; in TCRdb, only in-frame clones are kept and a portion is missing. Of more than 40,000 clones detected, about nine tenths appear once; the ten largest clones hold around 5%. This TCR came from a man between 65 and 85 years old with acute or convalescent COVID-19. The sample consisted of peripheral blood.

The CDR3 sequence: CASSQTAGGRTLTPTDTQYF. The DNA of the CDR3 is TGTGCCAGCAGCCAAACAGCGGGGGGGCGCACCCTAACCCCCACAGATACGCAGTATTTT. V usage is TRBV3-1 (or the pseudogene TRBV3-2) and J usage is TRBJ2-3; 10 positions agree with TRBD2. The germline gives CDR1 LGHDT, CDR2 YNNKEL (reference sequence). J was trimmed by 2 bases and V by 2 bases; bases with no gene match: 16. The CDR3 consists of 20 residues.